This TCR beta chain was retrieved from a study of T cell changes during pregnancy in multiple sclerosis. Sequencing was performed with immunoSEQ multiplex PCR; in TCRdb, only in-frame clones are kept and a portion is missing. The table has over 50,000 clones, 75% to 90% seen once. The CDR3 is 15 amino acids. Germline assignment: CDR1 SGHTA and CDR2 FQGNSA. The junction had 5 bases not matched to a gene; V was cut back by 3 bases and J by 1 base. This sequence was found in a female donor with multiple sclerosis, enrolled in a pregnancy study. Sequencing used CD4+ T cells from peripheral blood mononuclear cells, obtained in the third trimester of pregnancy. V usage is TRBV7-2 and J usage is TRBJ2-7; 8 nucleotides match TRBD1. The CDR3 nucleotides are TGTGCCAGCAGCTTCGGACAGGGAGGTTCCTACGAGCAGTACTTC. Translation: CASSFGQGGSYEQYF.